Below, 14 T cell receptor beta chains from the same sample are listed, as sequenced in a study of blood T cell repertoires in COVID-19. Produced via immunoSEQ multiplex PCR; TCRdb's table is partial and in-frame only. The sample holds around 140,000 clones, about 89% seen once. The sequencing sample was made of peripheral blood. The receptors shown here come from a man older than 75 with acute or convalescent COVID-19.

This clone was recorded a few times. The gene calls are TRBV5-1 and TRBJ2-3, with unresolved D. Trimming removed 1 base from V and 0 bases from J, with 6 bases in between. Germline CDR1 and CDR2: SGHRS and YFSETQ. The CDR3 has 14 amino acids. CDR3 coding DNA: TGCGCCAGCAGCTTGTACAGAAGCACAGATACGCAGTATTTT. This translates into CASSLYRSTDTQYF.

In its sample, this clone was seen a few times. The chain joins TRBV7-8 to TRBJ2-7; D unresolved. CDR3 length: 11 residues. Germline-derived CDR1 and CDR2 are SGHVS and FQNEAQ. Trimming left V 5 bases short and J 4 bases short, with 6 bases between. CDR3: CASSPKYEQYF. The CDR3 nucleotides are TGTGCCAGCAGCCCAAAATACGAGCAGTACTTC.

To note about this clone: The germline gene is not matched at one end of the junction; a read error may be the cause. This sample includes further DNA sequences coding for the same CDR3. The chain employs TRBV28 and TRBJ2-7; no definite D call. This CDR3 region has 15 residues. Germline CDR1 MDHEN, CDR2 SYDVKM. CDR3 sequence: CASSFRSRPAYEQYF. The CDR3 DNA is TGTGCCAGCAGTTTCCGTTCGAGGCCCGCCTACGAGCAGTACTTT. The full variable domain, completed using reference TRBV28 and TRBJ2-7, is DVKVTQSSRYLVKRTGEKVFLECVQDMDHENMFWYRQDPGLGLRLIYFSYDVKMKEKGDIPEGYSVSREKKERFSLILESASTNQTSMYLCASSFRSRPAYEQYFGPGTRLTVT.

This clone is a singleton in its sample. The chain couples TRBV19 to TRBJ2-1, with D perhaps matching TRBD2 (5 bases). The CDR3 contains 16 residues. V lost 7 bases and J 0 bases, leaving 16 bases between the germline ends. Per the germline V gene, CDR1 is LNHDA and CDR2 is SQIVND (reference sequence). This CDR3 reads CASIPRGLSSYNEQFF. CDR3 in DNA: TGTGCCAGTATTCCCCGCGGACTCAGCTCCTACAATGAGCAGTTCTTC. The full variable domain, completed using reference TRBV19 and TRBJ2-1, is DGGITQSPKYLFRKEGQNVTLSCEQNLNHDAMYWYRQDPGQGLRLIYYSQIVNDFQKGDIAEGYSVSREKKESFPLTVTSAQKNPTAFYLCASIPRGLSSYNEQFFGPGTRLTVL.

In DNA form, the CDR3 reads TGTGCCATCAGTGGCCGGGACTCGAGCTCCTACGAGCAGTACTTC. Translating it yields CAISGRDSSSYEQYF. J is TRBJ2-7 and V is TRBV10-3, with a possible D match to TRBD2 (6 bases). The ends were cut back, 4 bases at V and 0 bases at J, with 13 bases in the middle. Germline V gene lookup returns CDR1 ENHRY and CDR2 SYGVKD. The CDR3 loop spans 15 amino acids.

The chain uses TRBV7-2 and TRBJ2-1, with 11 nucleotides matching TRBD2. V was clipped by 8 bases and J by 6 bases; unmatched bases: 9. This CDR3 spans 15 amino acids. Germline assignment: CDR1 SGHTA and CDR2 FQGNSA. The CDR3 protein is CASGTTSGSGNEQFF. In DNA, the CDR3 is TGTGCCAGCGGTACTACTAGCGGGAGTGGCAATGAGCAGTTCTTC.

The chain links TRBV29-1 to TRBJ2-7; TRBD1 matches 12 bases. After removal of 4 bases from V and 6 bases from J, the junction contained 4 bases not matched to a gene. This CDR3 is 13 amino acids long. Germline V lookup: CDR1 SQVTM, CDR2 ANQGSEA. The CDR3 sequence is CSVAGTGGVEQYF. The CDR3 DNA reads TGCAGCGTTGCCGGGACAGGGGGCGTCGAGCAGTACTTC.

The rearrangement links TRBV25-1 to TRBJ2-5; 8 bases are shared with TRBD2. V lost 3 bases and J lost 5; bases outside the gene matches: 2. CDR3 length: 13 amino acids. Germline CDR1 MGHDK, CDR2 SYGVNS. DNA for the CDR3: TGTGCCAGCAGTGATCCGGGGGGGGAGACCCAGTACTTC. It yields the protein CASSDPGGETQYF. The full variable domain, completed using reference TRBV25-1 and TRBJ2-5, is EADIYQTPRYLVIGTGKKITLECSQTMGHDKMYWYQQDPGMELHLIHYSYGVNSTEKGDLSSESTVSRIRTEHFPLTLESARPSHTSQYLCASSDPGGETQYFGPGTRLLVL.

CDR3 in DNA: TGTGCCAGCAGCTCCCCTAGCGGGAGAACCCCACAAAGCTCCTACGAGCAGTACTTC. Residues: CASSSPSGRTPQSSYEQYF. The V gene is TRBV11-2, the J gene TRBJ2-7, with TRBD2 matching 10 bases. Per the germline V gene, CDR1 is SGHAT and CDR2 is FQNNGV. V lost 4 bases and J lost 0; bases outside the gene matches: 15. The CDR3 consists of 19 residues.

V gene TRBV7-9 combines with J gene TRBJ1-4; TRBD1 matches at 9 bases. This CDR3 is built from 16 residues. CDR1 and CDR2 from the germline V gene are SEHNR and FQNEAQ (reference sequence). With V trimmed by 1 base and J by 6 bases, 6 bases remained unmatched. The CDR3 DNA is TGTGCCAGCAGCTTAGGTGGACAGGGGTTATATGAAAAACTGTTTTTT. Amino acids: CASSLGGQGLYEKLFF.

V is TRBV3-1 (or the pseudogene TRBV3-2) and J is TRBJ1-1; D is perhaps TRBD1 (5 bases). Trimming shortened V by 1 base and J by 8 bases, and 14 bases separated the two germline ends. Per the germline V gene, CDR1 is LGHDT and CDR2 is YNNKEL (reference sequence). This CDR3 region has 14 residues. The CDR3 protein is CASSQGGGYHEAFF. The CDR3 DNA reads TGTGCCAGCAGCCAAGGGGGGGGGTACCACGAAGCTTTCTTT.

The chain links TRBV11-2 to TRBJ2-7, with 13 bases fitting TRBD2. The length of the CDR3 is 17 residues. Looked up from germline, CDR1 is SGHAT and CDR2 is FQNNGV. Losses at the gene ends were 4 bases for V and 2 bases for J; bases not matched to a gene: 8. CDR3 sequence: CASSWEGTSGTPYEQYF. The CDR3 DNA follows: TGTGCCAGCAGCTGGGAGGGGACTAGCGGGACTCCCTACGAGCAGTACTTC. The full variable domain, completed using reference TRBV11-2 and TRBJ2-7, is EAGVAQSPRYKIIEKRQSVAFWCNPISGHATLYWYQQILGQGPKLLIQFQNNGVVDDSQLPKDRFSAERLKGVDSTLKIQPAKLEDSAVYLCASSWEGTSGTPYEQYFGPGTRLTVT.

The chain uses TRBV28 and TRBJ1-4, with unresolved D. The CDR3 loop spans 12 amino acids. The V end was cut by 6 bases, the J end by 13 bases, with 15 bases between. The V gene's germline CDR1 is MDHEN and CDR2 SYDVKM. CDR3 nucleotide sequence: TGTGCCAGCAGGTCAACCTCAGTACGACTGTTTTTT. This sequence encodes CASRSTSVRLFF.

V gene TRBV24-1 combines with J gene TRBJ2-7; TRBD2 matches at 9 bases. Germline lookup yields CDR1 KGHDR and CDR2 SFDVKD. CDR3 size: 16 residues. V gave up 9 bases and J gave up 0 bases; unmatched junction bases: 11. The CDR3: CATAARLAAGSYEQYF. For the CDR3, the DNA is TGTGCCACCGCCGCCCGACTAGCGGCCGGCTCCTACGAGCAGTACTTC.